Listed below are T cell receptor beta chains from one sample, sequenced in a study of blood T cell repertoires in COVID-19. The repertoire was sequenced with immunoSEQ multiplex PCR; TCRdb's copy has only in-frame clones and lacks some. The sample shows some 270,000 clones, roughly 84% of them seen only once. Source material: PBMCs or T cells enriched from blood (not recorded which). The receptors were sampled from a man aged 50-59 years who had recovered from COVID-19. Each CDR3 is given with its conserved first and last residue. A D gene is named only where the DNA matches it firmly. Clone sizes are given selectively: once, few, many, or a class where the clone is expanded.

d_call	clone_size	v_call	j_call	cdr3_aa	cdr3_nt
-	few	TRBV3-1/TRBV3-2	TRBJ1-1	CASSPTRGGSNTEAFF	TGTGCCAGCAGCCCGACTCGGGGAGGGTCTAACACTGAAGCTTTCTTT
TRBD1	-	TRBV12-5	TRBJ1-5	CASGLVLGQAQHF	TGTGCTAGTGGTTTGGTACTTGGACAGGCCCAGCATTTT
TRBD1	once	TRBV2	TRBJ2-2	CASRLQGQITGEFRFF	TGTGCCAGCAGACTTCAGGGACAGATCACCGGGGAATTTCGGTTTTTT
TRBD2	-	TRBV11-2	TRBJ2-1	CASSFTSGGTNEQFF	TGTGCCAGCAGCTTTACTAGCGGGGGGACTAATGAGCAGTTCTTC
-	few	TRBV4-3	TRBJ2-3	CASSQDYQGPDTQYF	TGCGCCAGCAGCCAAGATTATCAGGGGCCAGATACGCAGTATTTT
TRBD1	once	TRBV3-1/TRBV3-2	TRBJ2-4	CASSQLGTALFKNIQYF	TGTGCCAGCAGCCAACTCGGGACAGCCTTATTCAAAAACATTCAGTACTTC
TRBD2	-	TRBV9	TRBJ2-7	CASSVGPREGYEQYF	TGTGCCAGCAGCGTAGGCCCACGGGAGGGGTACGAGCAGTACTTC
TRBD1	-	TRBV13	TRBJ2-1	CASRTTGVANNEQFF	TGTGCCAGCAGAACAACAGGGGTGGCCAACAATGAGCAGTTCTTC
TRBD1	-	TRBV7-8	TRBJ1-3	CASSGQGFGNTIYF	TGTGCCAGCAGCGGACAGGGGTTTGGAAACACCATATATTTT
TRBD1	once	TRBV6-1	TRBJ2-7	CASSEWGQAAYEQYF	TGTGCCAGCAGTGAATGGGGACAGGCCGCCTACGAGCAGTACTTC
-	-	TRBV3-1/TRBV3-2	TRBJ1-6	CASSQRMGQGYNSPLHF	TGTGCCAGCAGCCAAAGGATGGGGCAGGGCTATAATTCACCCCTCCACTTT
-	-	TRBV19	TRBJ2-3	CASSISAGPAPPDTQYF	TGTGCCAGTAGTATATCCGCGGGGCCCGCCCCCCCAGATACGCAGTATTTT
TRBD1	-	TRBV27	TRBJ1-1	CASSLRDRVQATEAFF	TGTGCCAGCAGTTTACGGGACAGGGTGCAAGCCACTGAAGCTTTCTTT
TRBD2	-	TRBV19	TRBJ2-1	CASSIPSGSSYNEQFF	TGTGCCAGTAGTATTCCAAGCGGGAGTTCCTACAATGAGCAGTTCTTC
-	-	TRBV28	TRBJ1-1	CATGPGDLKTEAFF	TGTGCCACTGGACCGGGGGACCTGAAGACTGAAGCTTTCTTT
TRBD1	few	TRBV7-6	TRBJ2-7	CASSQMDRGNEQYF	TGTGCCAGCAGCCAGATGGACAGGGGGAACGAGCAGTACTTC
TRBD2	many	TRBV9	TRBJ2-1	CASSPGLALLNEQFF	TGTGCCAGCAGCCCGGGACTAGCACTACTCAATGAGCAGTTCTTC
TRBD1	-	TRBV30	TRBJ2-1	CAWSRTGTEKFF	TGTGCCTGGAGCCGAACAGGGACAGAAAAGTTCTTC
TRBD2	-	TRBV2	TRBJ2-2	CASSPLAGGPSTGELFF	TGTGCCAGCAGTCCTCTAGCGGGGGGGCCAAGCACCGGGGAGCTGTTTTTT
TRBD2	once	TRBV7-2	TRBJ2-1	CASSLSSGGAGNEQFF	TGTGCCAGCAGCTTATCAAGCGGGGGGGCCGGCAATGAGCAGTTCTTC
-	-	TRBV29-1	TRBJ1-2	CSVRGGGFGGYTF	TGCAGCGTTAGAGGGGGGGGCTTCGGTGGCTACACCTTC
TRBD2	-	TRBV7-2	TRBJ2-2	CASSATSGANTGELFF	TGTGCCAGCAGCGCGACTAGCGGCGCGAACACCGGGGAGCTGTTTTTT
TRBD2	-	TRBV11-3	TRBJ2-1	CASSPGLAGGHPLYNEQFF	TGTGCCAGCAGCCCGGGACTAGCGGGAGGGCATCCTCTATACAATGAGCAGTTCTTC
-	-	TRBV7-2	TRBJ1-3	CASSPAATGNTIYF	TGTGCCAGCAGCCCCGCAGCGACTGGAAACACCATATATTTT
-	-	TRBV15	TRBJ2-7	CATSRGAVYEQYF	TGTGCCACCAGCAGAGGGGCCGTGTACGAGCAGTACTTC
-	-	TRBV30	TRBJ2-1	CAWTTPRGLVNEQFF	TGTGCCTGGACAACCCCGAGAGGGTTGGTAAATGAGCAGTTCTTC
-	-	TRBV15	TRBJ1-6	CATSRDGGWNSPLHF	TGTGCCACCAGCAGAGATGGGGGGTGGAATTCACCCCTCCACTTT
-	-	TRBV5-1	TRBJ1-4	CASSLGPGNEKLFF	TGCGCCAGCAGCTTGGGGCCAGGGAATGAAAAACTGTTTTTT
-	-	TRBV7-8	TRBJ1-4	CASSLDPGWGEKLFF	TGTGCCAGCAGCTTAGATCCAGGGTGGGGTGAAAAACTGTTTTTT
-	few	TRBV19	TRBJ1-2	CASFDRLLVGYTF	TGTGCCAGTTTCGACAGGTTGCTGGTTGGCTACACCTTC
-	-	TRBV7-3	TRBJ2-1	CASSLSNSYNEQFF	TGTGCCAGCAGCTTAAGCAACAGCTACAATGAGCAGTTCTTC
-	-	TRBV7-2	TRBJ1-2	CASSPGGWDGYTF	TGTGCCAGCAGCCCTGGGGGCTGGGATGGCTACACCTTC
TRBD1	-	TRBV19	TRBJ2-1	CASSIKRRTGSNEQFF	TGTGCCAGTAGTATAAAGAGGCGGACAGGGTCCAATGAGCAGTTCTTC
TRBD1	-	TRBV15	TRBJ2-7	CATSGRDRGNEQYF	TGTGCCACCAGCGGCCGGGACAGGGGCAACGAGCAGTACTTC
-	-	TRBV20-1	TRBJ2-7	CSARRVYEQYF	TGCAGTGCTAGGCGGGTGTACGAGCAGTACTTC
-	-	TRBV7-2	TRBJ1-5	CASSLVSGPQHF	TGTGCCAGCAGCTTAGTTAGCGGGCCCCAGCATTTT
-	-	TRBV10-3	TRBJ1-1	CAIRGGEGGHTEAFF	TGTGCCATCAGGGGCGGGGAAGGTGGTCATACTGAAGCTTTCTTT
-	-	TRBV29-1	TRBJ1-1	CSAQGNTEAFF	TGCAGCGCCCAGGGGAACACTGAAGCTTTCTTT
-	-	TRBV24-1	TRBJ2-7	CATQVRQEAYEQYF	TGTGCCACCCAGGTTAGACAGGAAGCCTACGAGCAGTACTTC
-	-	TRBV5-1	TRBJ2-5	CASSQESRTQYF	TGCGCCAGCTCCCAAGAGTCGAGGACCCAGTACTTC
TRBD2	-	TRBV27	TRBJ2-1	CASSSLAGGFYNEQFF	TGTGCCAGCAGTTCTCTAGCGGGAGGTTTTTACAATGAGCAGTTCTTC
-	many	TRBV27	TRBJ1-1	CASVLGGTDTEAFF	TGTGCCAGCGTGCTAGGGGGTACGGACACTGAAGCTTTCTTT
TRBD1	-	TRBV18	TRBJ1-5	CASSWGQGSQPQHF	TGTGCCAGCTCATGGGGACAGGGAAGTCAGCCCCAGCATTTT
-	-	TRBV4-2	TRBJ2-5	CASSQDLGLMATQYF	TGTGCCAGCAGCCAAGATCTGGGACTTATGGCAACCCAGTACTTC
TRBD1	-	TRBV7-3	TRBJ2-5	CASSIQGWETQYF	TGTGCCAGCAGCATACAGGGGTGGGAGACCCAGTACTTC
-	-	TRBV6-5	TRBJ2-7	CASGQTVYEQYF	TGTGCCAGCGGACAGACGGTCTACGAGCAGTACTTC
-	-	TRBV4-2	TRBJ2-3	CASSPELRVFTDTQYF	TGTGCCAGCAGCCCCGAACTCCGGGTTTTCACAGATACGCAGTATTTT
TRBD1	-	TRBV25-1	TRBJ1-2	CASSEPGQLYGYTF	TGTGCCAGCAGTGAGCCGGGACAGCTCTATGGCTACACCTTC